These 28 T cell receptor beta chains came from one sample sequenced in a study of T cells in women clearing cervical HPV infection. Libraries were prepared by immunoSEQ multiplex PCR; TCRdb keeps only in-frame clonotypes and omits some of them. This sample's table has more than 40,000 clones. Sequenced: blood buffy coat. The receptors originated from a woman between 18 and 70 years old with a cervical HPV16 infection that either progressed to CIN3+ or cleared (not recorded which).

For this clone: Read sequence stops 3 residues before the CDR3 end, and the germline J gene provides the missing end. The chain uses TRBV19 and TRBJ2-2, with D maybe TRBD2 (5 bases). The CDR3 has 14 residues. CDR1 is LNHDA and CDR2 is SQIVND in the germline V gene (reference sequence). CDR3 region: CASSPSGANSPLFF. The DNA read from the CDR3 is TGTGCCAGTAGTCCGAGCGGTGCAAATTCACCG.

Concerning this clone itself: With the read ending 3 residues before the CDR3 end, the germline J gene is used to fill in that end. The genes are TRBV5-1 and TRBJ2-3; 15 positions match TRBD2. Per germline, CDR1 SGHRS and CDR2 YFSETQ. The CDR3 sequence is 15 residues long. V shed 5 bases, J shed 8 bases, and the junction held 6 bases outside the gene matches. CDR3 region: CASSYGLAGGLTQYF. CDR3 DNA (partial): TGCGCCAGCAGTTATGGACTAGCGGGGGGGCTTACG.

Remarks on this clone: The observed sequence ends 3 residues before the CDR3 terminus, with the missing tail filled in from the germline J gene. The same CDR3 arises from other DNA sequences in this sample as well. The rearrangement joins TRBV5-6 to TRBJ2-7; D might be TRBD1 (6 bases). Trimming took off 4 bases at V and 4 bases at J, with 9 bases between the two ends. This CDR3 has 12 amino acids. The germline CDR1 and CDR2 sequences are SGHDT and YYEEEE. CDR3: CASSRRGYEQYF. Incomplete CDR3 DNA: TGTGCCAGCAGCCGCAGGGGATACGAG.

As to this clone: The read ends 3 residues early relative to the CDR3; the germline J gene fills the gap. The genes are TRBV28 and TRBJ2-3; maybe TRBD2 (5 bases). Per the germline V gene, CDR1 is MDHEN and CDR2 is SYDVKM. This CDR3 region has 15 residues. Trimming removed 8 bases from V and 2 bases from J, with 17 bases in between. CDR3 DNA (partial): TGTGCCAGCTCTTCAGGCGGGCGGACCACAGATACG. Translated, it gives CASSSGGRTTDT. The CDR3 as a whole reads CASSSGGRTTDTQYF.

Of note for this clone: The CDR3 end lies 3 residues beyond the end of the read and is filled in from the germline J gene. This chain links TRBV2 with TRBJ2-7; D gene unclear. The germline CDR1 and CDR2 sequences are SNHLY and FYNNEI. V was cut by 4 bases and J by 0 bases, with 10 bases left in between. The CDR3 spans 14 residues. The CDR3 here is CASSVNAGSYEQYF. Incomplete CDR3 DNA: TGTGCCAGCAGTGTAAACGCCGGCTCCTACGAG.

Regarding this clone: Sequencing ends 3 residues short of the CDR3 end; the germline J gene provides the rest. The chain links TRBV19 to TRBJ1-6; D is unclear. Germline-derived CDR1 and CDR2 are LNHDA and SQIVND (reference sequence). This CDR3 is 14 amino acids long. Trimming left V 7 bases short and J 7 bases short, with 14 bases between. The CDR3 DNA, read in part, is TGTGCCAGTACCAACGACCCCAGGAATTCACCC. Protein product: CASTNDPRNSP. The CDR3 reads in full as CASTNDPRNSPLHF.

To note about this clone: The read halts 3 residues ahead of the CDR3 end, with the missing end drawn from the germline J gene. The chain couples TRBV20-1 to TRBJ2-7, with a tentative D call TRBD1 (5 bases). Germline CDR1 and CDR2: DFQATT and SNEGSKA (reference sequence). The V gene lost 1 base and the J gene lost 3 bases, with 13 bases spanning the gap. This CDR3 comprises 14 residues. The sequenced CDR3 bases are TGCAGTGCTAGAGGGATTGGGGCCTTCTACGAG. Translating it yields CSARGIGAFYE. The full CDR3 sequence reads CSARGIGAFYEQYF.

Regarding this clone: The sequenced fragment ends 3 residues before the CDR3 boundary, so the rest is inferred from the germline J gene. V usage is TRBV18 and J usage is TRBJ1-1; perhaps TRBD1 as D (5 bases). The CDR3 has 15 amino acids. Germline CDR1 and CDR2: KGHSH and LQKENI. The V end lost 4 bases, the J end lost 1 base, and 13 bases lay between the germline ends. This chain's CDR3 is CASSLGAGGNTEAFF. The sequenced part of the CDR3 DNA is TGTGCCAGCTCACTCGGGGCCGGGGGGAACACTGAA. Based on the CDR3 plus reference TRBV18 and TRBJ1-1, the full variable domain is NAGVMQNPRHLVRRRGQEARLRCSPMKGHSHVYWYRQLPEEGLKFMVYLQKENIIDESGMPKERFSAEFPKEGPSILRIQQVVRGDSAAYFCASSLGAGGNTEAFFGQGTRLTVV.

Details on this clone: The missing CDR3 end, 3 residues past where the read stops, is filled in from the germline J gene. The chain links TRBV19 to TRBJ2-2, with 9 bases lining up with TRBD1. The CDR3 is made up of 15 amino acids. CDR1 and CDR2 (germline): LNHDA, SQIVND (reference sequence). The J segment lost 4 bases and the V segment lost 6 bases, leaving 6 bases of the junction unmatched. The CDR3: CASRNRGLSTGELFF. The CDR3 bases that were read are TGTGCCAGTAGAAACAGGGGGCTCAGCACCGGGGAG.

With respect to this clone: The CDR3 is cut off 3 residues early in the read; its end comes from the germline J gene. The V and J genes are TRBV20-1 and TRBJ1-1; possible D gene TRBD1, 5 bases. This CDR3 spans 13 amino acids. Germline V gives CDR1 DFQATT, CDR2 SNEGSKA (reference sequence). The germline V and J ends were trimmed by 3 bases and 4 bases, with 12 bases remaining between them. The CDR3 loop is CSASGGMITEAFF. The sequenced CDR3 bases are TGCAGTGCTAGTGGGGGGATGATCACTGAA.

Comments on this clone: The DNA ends 3 residues before the CDR3 does, and the rest of the CDR3 is filled in from the germline J gene. This sequence joins TRBV5-1 and TRBJ2-2, with D perhaps TRBD1 (5 bases). Germline CDR1 is SGHRS and CDR2 is YFSETQ. The CDR3 runs to 15 residues. The CDR3 DNA, read in part, is TGCGCCAGCAGCTTGGCGGGCTCTGGGGCCAACGTG. It yields the protein CASSLAGSGANV. The entire CDR3 protein reads CASSLAGSGANVLFF. Variable domain in full (rest from reference TRBV5-1 and TRBJ2-2): KAGVTQTPRYLIKTRGQQVTLSCSPISGHRSVSWYQQTPGQGLQFLFEYFSETQRNKGNFPGRFSGRQFSNSRSEMNVSTLELGDSALYLCASSLAGSGANVLFFGEGSRLTVL.

As for this clone: Read coverage stops 3 residues before the CDR3 terminus; the germline J gene supplies the remainder. The chain has TRBV4-2 and TRBJ1-2; 8 bases line up with TRBD1. V lost 4 bases to trimming and J lost 0 bases; unmatched junction nucleotides: 10. There are 17 residues in the CDR3. The V gene's germline CDR1 is LGHNA and CDR2 YNFKEQ. CDR3 bases read: TGTGCCAGCAGCCGGTCAGGGACAGGCAATTCTAACTATGGC. It yields the protein CASSRSGTGNSNYG. From start to end, the CDR3 is CASSRSGTGNSNYGYTF.

Details on this clone: The CDR3 extends 3 residues past the end of the read, so its final part is completed from the germline J gene. The chain uses TRBV30 and TRBJ1-1; D is unresolved. CDR1 GTSNPN and CDR2 SVGIG come from the germline V gene (reference sequence). This CDR3 spans 11 amino acids. CDR3 DNA (partial): TGTGCCTGGAGTGTACTCGAGGAA. Amino acid sequence: CAWSVLEE. The whole CDR3 sequence is CAWSVLEEAFF. Full variable domain (remainder filled in from reference TRBV30 and TRBJ1-1): SQTIHQWPATLVQPVGSPLSLECTVEGTSNPNLYWYRQAAGRGLQLLFYSVGIGQISSEVPQNLSASRPQDRQFILSSKKLLLSDSGFYLCAWSVLEEAFFGQGTRLTVV.

In the case of this clone: The CDR3 end falls 3 residues outside the read, so it is completed with the germline J gene. This chain uses TRBV13 with TRBJ2-3, with 11 positions matching TRBD2. Per the germline V gene, CDR1 is PRHDT and CDR2 is FYEKMQ (reference sequence). This CDR3 comprises 15 residues. The CDR3 DNA, read in part, is TGTGCCAGCACCCGGGGACTAGCGGCACAAGAGACG. It encodes CASTRGLAAQET. The full-length CDR3 reads as CASTRGLAAQETQYF.

CDR3 bases read: TGTGCCAGCAGCTTAAGGGGGCCGCTAGAGACC. Amino acid sequence: CASSLRGPLET. The CDR3 as a whole reads CASSLRGPLETQYF. The chain couples TRBV5-4 to TRBJ2-5; 7 nucleotides agree with TRBD1. The read stops 3 residues short of the end of the CDR3; the missing end is completed from the germline J gene. The germline gives CDR1 SGHNT, CDR2 YYREEE (reference sequence). J lost 4 bases, V lost 2 bases, and 5 bases had no gene match. This CDR3 spans 14 amino acids.

About this clone: The DNA ends 3 residues before the CDR3 does, and the rest of the CDR3 is filled in from the germline J gene. This sequence joins TRBV30 and TRBJ1-5, with 8 bases lining up with TRBD1. This CDR3 region has 13 residues. With V trimmed by 1 base and J by 9 bases, 5 bases remained unmatched. Germline assignment: CDR1 GTSNPN and CDR2 SVGIG (reference sequence). The CDR3 DNA, read in part, is TGTGCCTGGAGTGCAGGGGGCAGGTGGCCC. It codes for CAWSAGGRWP. The whole CDR3 sequence reads CAWSAGGRWPQHF.

In regard to this clone: From the germline J gene comes the end of the CDR3, since the read stops 3 residues before it. The chain couples TRBV19 to TRBJ2-1, with D maybe TRBD2 (7 bases). Germline CDR1 is LNHDA and CDR2 is SQIVND (reference sequence). The CDR3 runs to 16 residues. V was trimmed by 6 bases and J by 1 base, leaving 16 bases between them. Incomplete CDR3 DNA: TGTGCCAGTAGGCAGGCGGGGGCTGGGTCCTACAATGAG. Translation: CASRQAGAGSYNE. The entire CDR3 is CASRQAGAGSYNEQFF.

Worth noting for this clone: The germline gene is not matched at one end of the junction; a read error may be the cause. At the DNA level, this CDR3 is encoded by other sequences in the same sample as well. Partial CDR3 DNA: TGCGCCAGCAGCGCGGGGACAGTCGGAAACACA. It codes for CASSAGTVGNT. The entire CDR3 is CASSAGTVGNTIYF. The rearrangement uses TRBV5-1 and TRBJ1-3; 7 positions agree with TRBD1. Read coverage stops 3 residues before the CDR3 terminus; the germline J gene supplies the remainder. The CDR3 covers 14 residues. The germline V gene encodes CDR1 SGHRS and CDR2 YFSETQ.

Concerning this clone: The CDR3 end falls 3 residues outside the read, so it is completed with the germline J gene. This chain uses TRBV19 with TRBJ1-2; no definite D call. The V end lost 5 bases, the J end lost 0 bases, and 19 bases lay between the germline ends. The CDR3 loop spans 17 amino acids. Germline V lookup: CDR1 LNHDA, CDR2 SQIVND (reference sequence). This chain's CDR3 is CASSAARGATPNYGYTF. CDR3 DNA (partial): TGTGCCAGTAGTGCGGCGCGGGGAGCAACCCCTAACTATGGC.

Worth noting for this clone: From the germline J gene comes the end of the CDR3, since the read stops 3 residues before it. This chain links TRBV20-1 with TRBJ2-1, with TRBD2 matching 12 bases. Germline V lookup: CDR1 DFQATT, CDR2 SNEGSKA (reference sequence). This CDR3 is 14 amino acids long. V trimming: 3 bases; J trimming: 9 bases; junction bases outside the gene matches: 6. The CDR3 is CSASATSGGFEQFF. CDR3 bases read: TGCAGTGCTAGCGCTACTAGCGGGGGGTTTGAG.

Concerning this clone: The CDR3 is cut off 3 residues early in the read; its end comes from the germline J gene. The rearrangement uses TRBV5-1 and TRBJ2-2; weak D call: TRBD1 (6 bases). This CDR3 is built from 16 residues. Germline-derived CDR1 and CDR2 are SGHRS and YFSETQ. Trimming left V 4 bases short and J 1 base short, with 14 bases between. The CDR3 sequence is CASSPGQSQNTGELFF. CDR3 DNA (partial): TGCGCCAGCAGCCCAGGACAGTCTCAGAACACCGGGGAG.

A word on this clone: The CDR3 extends 3 residues past the end of the read, so its final part is completed from the germline J gene. The gene calls are TRBV7-9 and TRBJ1-2; 8 nucleotides match TRBD1. V lost 5 bases, J lost 0 bases, and 5 bases stayed unmatched. This CDR3 has 15 amino acids. Germline CDR1 is SEHNR and CDR2 is FQNEAQ (reference sequence). This CDR3 is CASSNRGTANYGYTF. Partial CDR3 DNA: TGTGCCAGCAGCAACAGGGGGACGGCTAACTATGGC.

Incomplete CDR3 DNA: TGTGCCAGCAGCTCCTCCCGTGAACGGGTCTCACCC. This sequence encodes CASSSSRERVSP. The entire CDR3 reads CASSSSRERVSPLHF. V is TRBV7-9 and J is TRBJ1-6; no definite D call. From the germline J gene comes the end of the CDR3, since the read stops 3 residues before it. Trimming left V 4 bases short and J 10 bases short, with 17 bases between. The CDR3 contains 15 residues. CDR1 is SEHNR and CDR2 is FQNEAQ in the germline V gene (reference sequence).

About this clone itself: The sequence runs out 3 residues before the end of the CDR3; the remainder is reconstructed from the germline J gene. This sequence joins TRBV5-6 and TRBJ1-2, with 10 bases matching TRBD1. Germline lookup yields CDR1 SGHDT and CDR2 YYEEEE. CDR3 length: 13 residues. CDR3 region: CASRLTGGGGYTF. Partial CDR3 DNA: TGTGCCAGCAGACTGACAGGGGGCGGGGGC.

Concerning this clone itself: Read data end 3 residues before the CDR3 end; the end is taken from the germline J gene. The V and J genes are TRBV30 and TRBJ2-7, with D tentatively TRBD2 (7 bases). The CDR3 sequence is 18 residues long. V was clipped by 2 bases and J by 2 bases, with 25 bases between them. From germline, CDR1 is GTSNPN and CDR2 SVGIG (reference sequence). CDR3 sequence reads: CAWSRLRGSGGRTYEQYF. Partial CDR3 DNA: TGTGCCTGGAGTCGGCTTCGTGGTTCGGGGGGCAGGACCTACGAG.

Concerning this clone: The sequenced fragment ends 3 residues before the CDR3 boundary, so the rest is inferred from the germline J gene. The V and J genes are TRBV5-1 and TRBJ2-7; TRBD1 agrees at 7 bases. The CDR3 is 17 amino acids. Looked up from germline, CDR1 is SGHRS and CDR2 is YFSETQ. J gave up 6 bases and V 0 bases, and 15 bases lay outside the gene matches. The CDR3: CASSLGPVGRGLSEQYF. CDR3 bases read: TGCGCCAGCAGCTTGGGGCCCGTCGGCAGGGGGTTGTCCGAG. Complete variable domain (other parts from reference TRBV5-1 and TRBJ2-7): KAGVTQTPRYLIKTRGQQVTLSCSPISGHRSVSWYQQTPGQGLQFLFEYFSETQRNKGNFPGRFSGRQFSNSRSEMNVSTLELGDSALYLCASSLGPVGRGLSEQYFGPGTRLTVT.

On this clone: The missing CDR3 end, 3 residues past where the read stops, is filled in from the germline J gene. The J gene is TRBJ2-7, the V gene TRBV7-8, with D tentatively TRBD2 (5 bases). V gave up 1 base and J gave up 2 bases, with 9 bases separating them. There are 14 residues in the CDR3. Germline CDR1 is SGHVS and CDR2 is FQNEAQ. The covered CDR3 bases are TGTGCCAGCAGCTTAGGAACTAGAACCTACGAG. It translates to CASSLGTRTYE. The complete CDR3 reads CASSLGTRTYEQYF.

Details on this clone: The read ends 3 residues before the CDR3 terminus; that terminus is restored from the germline J gene. This rearrangement joins TRBV4-1 to TRBJ2-3, with TRBD1 matching over 9 bases. This CDR3 contains 18 residues. The trim removed 1 base at V and 0 bases at J, leaving 8 bases unmatched. Germline V gene data show CDR1 as MGHRA and CDR2 as YSYEKL. CDR3 bases read: TGCGCCAGCAGCCAAGTGGGGACAGGGACTACTAGCACAGATACG. Protein product: CASSQVGTGTTSTDT. The CDR3 reads in full as CASSQVGTGTTSTDTQYF.